The present T cell receptor beta chain was sequenced within a study of identical twins. Findings and limits, study-wide: Cord blood beta clonotypes that were abundant carried fewer insertions, and memory repertoires showed no such trend.

This clonotype has a handful of counts. The antigen is not known. Via MiXCR, TCRdb re-called the 5' RACE reads, giving one row per CDR3 protein. The profile covers some 630,000 distinct CDR3 sequences, with about 7.6% appearing a single time and 1.6% taken by the ten largest. This CDR3 spans 15 amino acids. Germline CDR1 and CDR2: SGHVS and FQNEAQ. The trim removed 5 bases at V and 10 bases at J, leaving 8 bases unmatched. These records were also assigned to another study, of yellow fever vaccine responses in identical twins.

The material sequenced was PBMCs. The TCR was taken from a woman between 18 and 29 years old in good health. The gene calls are TRBV7-8 and TRBJ2-1, with TRBD2 matching over 13 bases. This chain's CDR3 is CASSRTSGGAEEQFF. CDR3 nucleotide sequence: TGTGCCAGCAGCCGTACTAGCGGGGGGGCCGAAGAGCAGTTCTTC.